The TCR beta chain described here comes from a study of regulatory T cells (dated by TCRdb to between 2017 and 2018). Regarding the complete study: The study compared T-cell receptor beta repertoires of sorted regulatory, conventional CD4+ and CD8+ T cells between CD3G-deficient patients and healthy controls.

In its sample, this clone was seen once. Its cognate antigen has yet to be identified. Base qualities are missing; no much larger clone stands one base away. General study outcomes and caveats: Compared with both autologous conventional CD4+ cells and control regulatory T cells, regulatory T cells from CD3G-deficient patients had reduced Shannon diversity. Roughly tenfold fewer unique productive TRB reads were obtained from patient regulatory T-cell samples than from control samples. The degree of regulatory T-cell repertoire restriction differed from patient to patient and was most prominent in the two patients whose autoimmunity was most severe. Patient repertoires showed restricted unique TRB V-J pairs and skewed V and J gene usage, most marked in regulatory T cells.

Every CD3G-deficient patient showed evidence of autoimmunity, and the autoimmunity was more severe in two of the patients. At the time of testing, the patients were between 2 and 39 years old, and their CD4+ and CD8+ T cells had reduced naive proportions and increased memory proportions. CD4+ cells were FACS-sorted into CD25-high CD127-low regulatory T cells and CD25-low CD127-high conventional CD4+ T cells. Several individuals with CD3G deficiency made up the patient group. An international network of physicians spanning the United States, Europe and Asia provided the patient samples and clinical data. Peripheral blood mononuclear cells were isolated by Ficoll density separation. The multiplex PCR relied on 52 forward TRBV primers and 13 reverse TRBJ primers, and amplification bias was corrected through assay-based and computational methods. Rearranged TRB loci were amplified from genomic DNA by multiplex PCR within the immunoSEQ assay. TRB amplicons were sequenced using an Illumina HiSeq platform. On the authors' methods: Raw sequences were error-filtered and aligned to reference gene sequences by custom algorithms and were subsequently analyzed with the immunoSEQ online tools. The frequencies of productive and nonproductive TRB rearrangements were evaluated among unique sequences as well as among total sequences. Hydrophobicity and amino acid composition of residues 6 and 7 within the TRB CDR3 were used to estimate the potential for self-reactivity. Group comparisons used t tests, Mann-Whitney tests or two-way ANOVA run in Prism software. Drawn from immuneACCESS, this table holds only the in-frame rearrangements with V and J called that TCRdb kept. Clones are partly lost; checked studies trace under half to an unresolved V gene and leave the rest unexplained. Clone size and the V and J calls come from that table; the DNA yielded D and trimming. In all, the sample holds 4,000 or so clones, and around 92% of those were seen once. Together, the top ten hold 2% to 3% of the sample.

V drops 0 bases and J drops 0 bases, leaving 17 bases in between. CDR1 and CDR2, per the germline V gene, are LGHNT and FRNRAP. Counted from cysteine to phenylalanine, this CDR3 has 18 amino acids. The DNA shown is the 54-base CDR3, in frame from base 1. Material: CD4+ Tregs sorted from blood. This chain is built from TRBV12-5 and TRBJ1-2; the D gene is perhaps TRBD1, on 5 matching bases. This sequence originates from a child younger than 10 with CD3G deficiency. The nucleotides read TGTGCTAGTGGTTTGGTACGAGGCAGGGACTTAGCTAACTATGGCTACACCTTC. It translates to CASGLVRGRDLANYGYTF.